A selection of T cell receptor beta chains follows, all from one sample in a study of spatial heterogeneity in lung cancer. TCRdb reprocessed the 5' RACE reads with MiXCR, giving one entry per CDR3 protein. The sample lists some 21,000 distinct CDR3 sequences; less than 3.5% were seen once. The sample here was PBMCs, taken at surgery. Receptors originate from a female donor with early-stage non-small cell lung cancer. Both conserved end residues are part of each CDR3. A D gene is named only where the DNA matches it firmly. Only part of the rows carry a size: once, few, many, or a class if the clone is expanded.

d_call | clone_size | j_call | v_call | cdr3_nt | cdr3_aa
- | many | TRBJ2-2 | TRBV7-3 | TGTGCCAGCAGCCCCCCGGGCGCCGGGGAGCTGTTTTTT | CASSPPGAGELFF
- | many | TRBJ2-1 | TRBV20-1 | TGCAGTGCTAGATGGTGGGAGTCTTACAATGAGCAGTTCTTC | CSARWWESYNEQFF
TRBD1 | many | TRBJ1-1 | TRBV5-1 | TGCGCCAGCAGCTTCAGGGGGGACAACACTGAAGCTTTCTTT | CASSFRGDNTEAFF
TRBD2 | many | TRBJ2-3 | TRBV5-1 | TGCGCCAGCAGCTTCGGGACTAGTGAATTCACAGATACGCAGTATTTT | CASSFGTSEFTDTQYF
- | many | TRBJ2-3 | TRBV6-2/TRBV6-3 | TGTGCCAGCACCCAAACGGGAGTGTTTGATACGCAGTATTTT | CASTQTGVFDTQYF
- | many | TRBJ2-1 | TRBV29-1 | TGCAGCGTTGAGGGGACCTACAATGAGCAGTTCTTC | CSVEGTYNEQFF
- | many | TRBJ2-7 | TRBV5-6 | TGTGCCAGCAGCCCCGGGACATTTACCTACGAGCAGTACTTC | CASSPGTFTYEQYF
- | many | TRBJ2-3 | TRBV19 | TGTGCCAGTAGTACCCAATTGACCTGGCCTAGCACAGATACGCAGTATTTT | CASSTQLTWPSTDTQYF
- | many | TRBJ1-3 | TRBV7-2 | TGTGCCAGCAGCTTAGTACAGGTTTTCTCTGGAAACACCATATATTTT | CASSLVQVFSGNTIYF
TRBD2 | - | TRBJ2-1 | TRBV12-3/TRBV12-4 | TGTGCCAGCAGTTTAGAGGGTTGGACTAGCGGAACCCATGAGCAGTTCTTC | CASSLEGWTSGTHEQFF
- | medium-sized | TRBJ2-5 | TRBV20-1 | TGCAGTGCTAGAGCCCTGTATGAGGAGCGCCAAGAGACCCAGTACTTC | CSARALYEERQETQYF
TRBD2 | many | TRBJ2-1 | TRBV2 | TGTGCCAGCACGGTTAGCGGGATGATCGGCTATGAGCAGTTCTTC | CASTVSGMIGYEQFF
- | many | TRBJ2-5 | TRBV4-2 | TGTGCCAGCAGCCAAGATCGAGCCCAAGAGACCCAGTACTTC | CASSQDRAQETQYF
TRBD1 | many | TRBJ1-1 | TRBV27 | TGTGCCAGCAGTCCGGGACAGGAAATCCTGAACACTGAAGCTTTCTTT | CASSPGQEILNTEAFF
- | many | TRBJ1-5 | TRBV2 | TGTGCCAGCCGTTGGAAGGGGCCGAATCAGCCCCAGCATTTT | CASRWKGPNQPQHF
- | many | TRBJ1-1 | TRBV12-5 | TGTGCTAGTGGTGTAAAGGGGGACACTGAAGCTTTCTTT | CASGVKGDTEAFF
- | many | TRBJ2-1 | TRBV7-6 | TGTGCCAGCAGCTTAGCTCCGACACTAAATGAGCAGTTCTTC | CASSLAPTLNEQFF
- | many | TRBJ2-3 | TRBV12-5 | TGTGCTAGTAGGTTACTAGACATGGGATACACAGATACGCAGTATTTT | CASRLLDMGYTDTQYF
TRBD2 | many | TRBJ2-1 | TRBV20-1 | TGCAGTGCTGCCCGGGGGTGGAGCGGGAGTGGCAATGAGCAGTTCTTC | CSAARGWSGSGNEQFF
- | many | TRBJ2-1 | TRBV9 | TGTGCCAGCAGCGTAGGGACCGAGGGTGAGCAGTTCTTC | CASSVGTEGEQFF
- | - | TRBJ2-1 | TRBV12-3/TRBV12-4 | TGTGCCAGCAGTCCCTTGGGATTGTGGGAGAGAAAGAATGGTGAGCAGTTCTTC | CASSPLGLWERKNGEQFF
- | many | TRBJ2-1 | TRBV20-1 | TGCAGTGCTAAGGTACCGAGAGACAATGAGCAGTTCTTC | CSAKVPRDNEQFF
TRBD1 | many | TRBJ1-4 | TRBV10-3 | TGTGCCATCAGTGAGTCCCGGGGGGGACAGGGAACTGAAAAACTGTTTTTT | CAISESRGGQGTEKLFF
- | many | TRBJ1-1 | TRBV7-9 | TGTGCCAGCAGCACAGATAACACTGAAGCTTTCTTT | CASSTDNTEAFF
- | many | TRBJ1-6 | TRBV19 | TGTGCCAGTAGTATAACAGGATCCCTCGATTCACCCCTCCACTTT | CASSITGSLDSPLHF
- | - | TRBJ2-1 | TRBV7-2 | TGTGCCAGCAGCTCCGGGACTCCCCCGAGGGACGAGCAGTTCTTC | CASSSGTPPRDEQFF
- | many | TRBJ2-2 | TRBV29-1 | TGCAGCGTTTTAATGGATTTTGGGACCGGGGAGCTGTTTTTT | CSVLMDFGTGELFF
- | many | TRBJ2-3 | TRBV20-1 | TGCAGTGCTAGTATTAGCTCTTCGGCCACAGATACGCAGTATTTT | CSASISSSATDTQYF
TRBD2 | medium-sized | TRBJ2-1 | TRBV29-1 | TGCAGCTCCGAGGGAACACCGGGACTAGCGGACTACAATGAGCAGTTCTTC | CSSEGTPGLADYNEQFF
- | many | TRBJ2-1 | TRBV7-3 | TGTGCCAGCAGCCCGGCCGGGACCGGTCATGGAAATGAGCAGTTCTTC | CASSPAGTGHGNEQFF
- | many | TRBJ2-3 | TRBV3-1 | TGTGCCAGCAGCCAAGACTATAACACAGATACGCAGTATTTT | CASSQDYNTDTQYF
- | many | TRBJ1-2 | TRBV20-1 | TGCAGTGCCGTTCAGGGAGCTAACTATGGCTACACCTTC | CSAVQGANYGYTF
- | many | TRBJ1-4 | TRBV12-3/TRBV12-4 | TGTGCCAGCAGCACCTCGGCGACGAGAAAACTGTTTTTT | CASSTSATRKLFF
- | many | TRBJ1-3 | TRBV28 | TGTGCCAGCACCTCGGCGGGGGCTAGTGGAAACACCATATATTTT | CASTSAGASGNTIYF
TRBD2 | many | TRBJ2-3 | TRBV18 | TGTGCCAGCTCACCTCCGGGACTAGCGGCCACAGATACGCAGTATTTT | CASSPPGLAATDTQYF
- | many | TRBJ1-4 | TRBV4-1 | TGCGCCAGCAGCCAAGATCTAGTGGGATCTCGGCCTAATGAAAAACTGTTTTTT | CASSQDLVGSRPNEKLFF
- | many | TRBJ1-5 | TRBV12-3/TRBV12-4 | TGTGCCAGCAGTTCTACTAATATCAATCAGCCCCAGCATTTT | CASSSTNINQPQHF
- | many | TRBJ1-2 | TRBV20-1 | TGCAGTGCTAGTCCACCGGGAACTTATGGCTACACCTTC | CSASPPGTYGYTF
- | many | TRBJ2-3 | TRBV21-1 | TGTGCCAGCAGCCCTATTAAAGGGGAAACTGGCACAGATACGCAGTATTTT | CASSPIKGETGTDTQYF
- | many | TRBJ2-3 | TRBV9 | TGTGCCAGCAGCGTAGATTCGGCGGGGTTCACAGATACGCAGTATTTT | CASSVDSAGFTDTQYF
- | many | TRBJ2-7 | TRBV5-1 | TGCGCCAGCAGCTTGCCAGGGGCCTACGAGCAGTACTTC | CASSLPGAYEQYF
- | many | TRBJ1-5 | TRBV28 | TGTGCCAGCAGTTTCGGCAGGGCTAGCAATCAGCCCCAGCATTTT | CASSFGRASNQPQHF
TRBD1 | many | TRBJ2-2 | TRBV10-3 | TGTGCCATCAGGGGGACAGGGGGCTTCAGCACCGGGGAGCTGTTTTTT | CAIRGTGGFSTGELFF
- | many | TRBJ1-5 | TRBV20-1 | TGCAGTGCTACGATGGACAGCTTGGGGCAGCCCCAGCATTTT | CSATMDSLGQPQHF
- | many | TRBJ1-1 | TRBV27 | TGTGCCAGCAGTTTAATGGGAGGGGTCACTGAAGCTTTCTTT | CASSLMGGVTEAFF
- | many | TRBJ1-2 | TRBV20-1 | TGCAGTGCTAGAGGGACAGCACAACGCCCGAACTATGGCTACACCTTC | CSARGTAQRPNYGYTF
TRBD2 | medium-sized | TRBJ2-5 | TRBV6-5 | TGTGCCAGCAGTTACAGCGGGGGACAAGAGACCCAGTACTTC | CASSYSGGQETQYF
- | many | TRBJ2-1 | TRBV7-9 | TGTGCCAGCCTGGCGAGTAGCGTTAGTGAGCAGTTCTTC | CASLASSVSEQFF
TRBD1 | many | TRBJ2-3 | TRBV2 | TGTGCCAGCAGGCAAGACAGGGGGCGGTTAGATACGCAGTATTTT | CASRQDRGRLDTQYF
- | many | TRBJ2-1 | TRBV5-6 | TGTGCCAGCAGCTTGGGACCGCACTACAATGAGCAGTTCTTC | CASSLGPHYNEQFF
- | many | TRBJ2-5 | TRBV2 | TGTGCCAGCTCGGCTACTCCAGAGACCCAGTACTTC | CASSATPETQYF
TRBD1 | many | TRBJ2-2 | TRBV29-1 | TGCAGCGTACAGGGGGCCGGGGAGCTGTTTTTT | CSVQGAGELFF
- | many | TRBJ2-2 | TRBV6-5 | TGTGCCAGCAGTTACTCGAGCAGGGGACACGGGGAGCTGTTTTTT | CASSYSSRGHGELFF
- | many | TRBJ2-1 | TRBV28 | TGTGCCAGCAGCCCCGGGGACCTCTACAATGAGCAGTTCTTC | CASSPGDLYNEQFF
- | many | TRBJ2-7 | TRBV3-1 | TGTGCCAGCAGCCCCGGTTCCTACGAGCAGTACTTC | CASSPGSYEQYF
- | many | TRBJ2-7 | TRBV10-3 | TGTGCCATTCAAGCAACTCTTAGTTCCCCCTACGAGCAGTACTTC | CAIQATLSSPYEQYF
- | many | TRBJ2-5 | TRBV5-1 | TGCGCCAGCAGAAGCCAGGGCAGCCAAGAGACCCAGTACTTC | CASRSQGSQETQYF
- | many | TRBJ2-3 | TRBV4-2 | TGTGCCAGCAGCCAAGATGGGCTTGGGCAGTATTTT | CASSQDGLGQYF
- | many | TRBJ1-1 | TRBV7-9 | TGTGCCAGCAGCACACGACAGATTGTGAACACTGAAGCTTTCTTT | CASSTRQIVNTEAFF
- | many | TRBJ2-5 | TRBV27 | TGTGCCAGCAGTTTATGTCAGGGCCTCTCAGAGGGTGGTAGTGAGACCCAGTACTTC | CASSLCQGLSEGGSETQYF